This TCR beta chain was captured in a study of PD-1 blockade in classical Hodgkin lymphoma. Study information: On a schedule of every 2 weeks, patients received nivolumab 3 mg/kg intravenously.

Time point meaning: cycle 4 day 1 (C4D1), after less than seven weeks of nivolumab. All the patients suffered relapse after autologous stem cell transplantation, and brentuximab vedotin exposure differed. V gave up 0 bases and J gave up 5 bases, with 11 bases separating them. The CDR3 has 14 residues. Per the germline V gene, CDR1 is SGHRS and CDR2 is YFSETQ. Method: immunoSEQ multiplex PCR; TCRdb's copy keeps in-frame clones and lacks some. The sample carries under 130,000 clones, over 85% recorded once. The chain links TRBV5-1 to TRBJ1-1; no clear D gene. The starting material was peripheral blood mononuclear cells (PBMCs), obtained before the fourth cycle of nivolumab. This receptor was identified in a human donor with classical Hodgkin lymphoma. CDR3 in DNA: TGCGCCAGCAGCTTGGCTGGGTCCGGGACTGAAGCTTTCTTT. Protein product: CASSLAGSGTEAFF.